This T cell receptor (beta chain) was observed in a study of shared T cell receptors in the human thymus. Clones were read by immunoSEQ multiplex PCR, and TCRdb kept only the in-frame ones, dropping some. In the table there are 700,000 to 750,000 clones, 80% to 90% of which are singletons. Germline V gene data show CDR1 as LNHDA and CDR2 as SQIVND (reference sequence). V lost 5 bases and J lost 6; bases outside the gene matches: 7. This CDR3 contains 14 residues. In addition, the sample was reused for a study of human thymus T cells. As that report states: Thymus specimens were resections from corrective heart surgery. Repertoires from thymus and blood appeared to show biased V and J gene usage. Related research reported highly overlapping thymic repertoires among unrelated individuals.

This chain joins TRBV19 and TRBJ2-1, with 7 nucleotides matching TRBD2. The sequencing sample was made of thymocytes. The sequence derives from a girl under three years old with a congenital heart defect. CDR3 nucleotides: TGTGCCAGTAGTCAGGCGCGGGGGTTCAATGAGCAGTTCTTC. Translated: CASSQARGFNEQFF.